Following are 26 T cell receptor beta chains from one sample sequenced in a study of OX40 agonist ivuxolimab in advanced cancers. TCRdb's copy holds only in-frame clones and misses some; the assay was immunoSEQ multiplex PCR. In the table there are about 33,000 clones, less than 90% of which are singletons. The sequences come from CD4+ or CD8+ T cells sorted from blood, collected in a trial of the OX40 agonist ivuxolimab. All receptors derive from an adult with an advanced solid tumor such as melanoma, head and neck, liver or kidney cancer.

V gene TRBV6-5 combines with J gene TRBJ2-7; 8 bases line up with TRBD1. Looked up from germline, CDR1 is MNHEY and CDR2 is SVGAGI. J lost 3 bases, V lost 6 bases, and 4 bases had no gene match. The CDR3 loop spans 13 amino acids. In nucleotides, the CDR3 is TGTGCCAGCAGCCGGACAGGGCGCTACGAGCAGTACTTC. Protein product: CASSRTGRYEQYF.

The chain has TRBV18 and TRBJ1-2; the D is unclear. V was pared by 2 bases and J by 8 bases, with 6 bases between. The germline V gene encodes CDR1 KGHSH and CDR2 LQKENI. This CDR3 spans 11 amino acids. The CDR3 DNA sequence: TGTGCCAGCTCACCAAATGAAGGCTACACCTTC. Translating it yields CASSPNEGYTF.

This rearrangement joins TRBV7-6 to TRBJ2-2, with TRBD2 matching over 7 bases. V shed 5 bases, J shed 0 bases, and the junction held 3 bases outside the gene matches. This CDR3 spans 15 amino acids. The germline V gene has CDR1 SGHVS and CDR2 FNYEAQ. The CDR3: CASSPSGANTGELFF. In nucleotides, the CDR3 is TGTGCCAGCAGCCCAAGCGGGGCGAACACCGGGGAGCTGTTTTTT. Supplemented by reference TRBV7-6 and TRBJ2-2, the full variable domain reads GAGVSQSPRYKVTKRGQDVALRCDPISGHVSLYWYRQALGQGPEFLTYFNYEAQQDKSGLPNDRFSAERPEGSISTLTIQRTEQRDSAMYRCASSPSGANTGELFFGEGSRLTVL.

The chain recombines TRBV28 with TRBJ2-5; D not certain. Per the germline V gene, CDR1 is MDHEN and CDR2 is SYDVKM. V was shortened by 11 bases and J by 4 bases, with 20 bases between the two germline ends. The CDR3 runs 14 residues. Written as DNA, the CDR3 is TGTGCCTCCTCATTGGGCAGATTCGGAGAGACCCAGTACTTC. Its translation: CASSLGRFGETQYF.

The table lists this clone with a count of one. The gene calls are TRBV19 and TRBJ1-1; D not certain. Germline values: CDR1 LNHDA, CDR2 SQIVND (reference sequence). This CDR3 is 9 amino acids long. Trimming cost V 5 bases and J 12 bases, with 7 bases left between them. CDR3 sequence: CASSLCTFF. The CDR3 DNA reads TGTGCCAGTAGTCTTTGTACTTTCTTT.

V is TRBV10-2 and J is TRBJ2-5; a possible D gene is TRBD1 (5 bases). The V gene's germline CDR1 is WSHSY and CDR2 SAAADI. The CDR3 extends over 11 amino acids. V lost 7 bases and J 2 bases, leaving 5 bases between the germline ends. This CDR3 is CASTGQETQYF. The DNA of the CDR3 is TGCGCCAGCACAGGGCAAGAGACCCAGTACTTC.

V gene TRBV4-1 combines with J gene TRBJ2-5; possible D gene TRBD2, 5 bases. The germline V gene has CDR1 MGHRA and CDR2 YSYEKL. The CDR3 is made up of 13 amino acids. Between the trimmed V and J ends, which lost 3 bases and 7 bases, there was a span of 12 bases. The CDR3 sequence is CASSHSTEGTQYF. CDR3 nucleotide sequence: TGCGCCAGCAGCCACTCTACAGAGGGGACCCAGTACTTC.

J is TRBJ1-1 and V is TRBV18; TRBD1 agrees at 9 bases. V shed 3 bases and J 3 bases; nucleotides not matched to a gene: 8. The CDR3 is 16 residues long. Germline values: CDR1 KGHSH, CDR2 LQKENI. As DNA, the CDR3 is TGTGCCAGCTCACCCCAAGGGACAGGGAGGGACACTGAAGCTTTCTTT. Translating it yields CASSPQGTGRDTEAFF.

This clone was seen just once. The chain is built from TRBV28 and TRBJ2-6; possibly TRBD1 or TRBD2 for D (7 bases each). Germline assignment: CDR1 MDHEN and CDR2 SYDVKM. The CDR3 is 18 residues long. V was trimmed by 5 bases and J by 0 bases, leaving 17 bases between them. CDR3: CASSPGGRVFSGANVLTF. CDR3 DNA sequence: TGTGCCAGCAGTCCAGGGGGGAGGGTCTTCTCTGGGGCCAACGTCCTGACTTTC. Full variable domain (missing parts from reference TRBV28 and TRBJ2-6): DVKVTQSSRYLVKRTGEKVFLECVQDMDHENMFWYRQDPGLGLRLIYFSYDVKMKEKGDIPEGYSVSREKKERFSLILESASTNQTSMYLCASSPGGRVFSGANVLTFGAGSRLTVL.

The CDR3, as DNA: TGTGCCAGCAGCTTAGCTGGCAGGGGGGGCACAGATACGCAGTATTTT. Translating it yields CASSLAGRGGTDTQYF. The chain is built from TRBV7-7 and TRBJ2-3; D might be TRBD1 (7 bases). This CDR3 is 16 amino acids long. Per the germline V gene, CDR1 is SSHAT and CDR2 is FNYEAQ (reference sequence). Between the trimmed V and J ends, which lost 0 bases and 1 base, there was a span of 11 bases.

The chain carries TRBV28 and TRBJ2-7; 7 bases line up with TRBD1. This CDR3 has 12 residues. V shed 8 bases, J shed 2 bases, and the junction held 3 bases outside the gene matches. Germline V gene lookup returns CDR1 MDHEN and CDR2 SYDVKM. In DNA form, the CDR3 reads TGTGCCAGCCGGGACAGAACCTACGAGCAGTACTTC. Translated, it gives CASRDRTYEQYF.

This clone turned up a few times. The chain joins TRBV4-2 to TRBJ1-5, with TRBD1 as a possible D gene (6 bases). Trimming cost V 4 bases and J 3 bases, with 13 bases left between them. The CDR3 is made up of 15 amino acids. Germline assignment: CDR1 LGHNA and CDR2 YNFKEQ. The CDR3 sequence is CASSRTGANNQPQHF. In DNA form, the CDR3 reads TGTGCCAGCAGCCGCACGGGGGCGAACAATCAGCCCCAGCATTTT.

This chain joins TRBV6-5 and TRBJ1-1; D is ambiguous. Deletions cut 2 bases from V and 4 bases from J, with 2 bases between. Per the germline V gene, CDR1 is MNHEY and CDR2 is SVGAGI. CDR3 length equals 11 residues. For the CDR3, the DNA is TGTGCCAGCAGTTACCGCACTGAAGCTTTCTTT. As protein: CASSYRTEAFF.

The chain has TRBV2 and TRBJ1-1; no reliable D call. V lost 7 bases and J 1 base, leaving 13 bases between the germline ends. Germline-derived CDR1 and CDR2 are SNHLY and FYNNEI. The CDR3 has 14 amino acids. Here the CDR3 DNA reads TGTGCCAGCACGGGAGGCACCCGGAACACTGAAGCTTTCTTT. This gives the protein CASTGGTRNTEAFF.

This chain uses TRBV18 with TRBJ2-7; a possible D gene is TRBD2 (5 bases). In germline, CDR1 is KGHSH, CDR2 LQKENI. Deletions cut 4 bases from V and 3 bases from J, with 10 bases between. The CDR3 contains 13 residues. The CDR3 region is CASSQGGGYEQYF. CDR3 nucleotide sequence: TGTGCCAGCTCACAAGGAGGTGGCTACGAGCAGTACTTC. Full variable domain (outside the CDR3, taken from reference TRBV18 and TRBJ2-7): NAGVMQNPRHLVRRRGQEARLRCSPMKGHSHVYWYRQLPEEGLKFMVYLQKENIIDESGMPKERFSAEFPKEGPSILRIQQVVRGDSAAYFCASSQGGGYEQYFGPGTRLTVT.

This clone appeared a single time. V usage is TRBV6-1 and J usage is TRBJ2-3; D gene unclear. V was pared by 2 bases and J by 0 bases, with 12 bases between. This CDR3 is 16 amino acids long. Germline lookup yields CDR1 MNHNS and CDR2 SASEGT. CDR3 in amino acids: CASSEFWSSSTDTQYF. The CDR3 DNA sequence: TGTGCCAGCAGTGAATTTTGGAGTTCTAGCACAGATACGCAGTATTTT.

Of note for this clone: The same CDR3 also results from other DNA sequences found in this sample. The chain recombines TRBV20-1 with TRBJ1-1, with D possibly matching TRBD1 (5 bases). Germline assignment: CDR1 DFQATT and CDR2 SNEGSKA (reference sequence). CDR3 length: 10 residues. The V end lost 6 bases, the J end lost 6 bases, and 8 bases lay between the germline ends. The CDR3 region is CSAGGPEAFF. CDR3 nucleotides: TGCAGTGCGGGGGGACCTGAAGCTTTCTTT.

This chain connects TRBV28 to TRBJ1-5; D gene uncertain. The V gene lost 3 bases and the J gene lost 2 bases, with 14 bases spanning the gap. Germline V gene lookup returns CDR1 MDHEN and CDR2 SYDVKM. This CDR3 has 16 amino acids. The CDR3: CASSFGSRAGNQPQHF. The CDR3 DNA reads TGTGCCAGCAGTTTCGGGTCGAGGGCTGGCAATCAGCCCCAGCATTTT.

J is TRBJ2-5 and V is TRBV5-5; a weak D match, TRBD2 (5 bases). V gave up 4 bases and J gave up 4 bases, with 14 bases separating them. CDR1 is SGHKS, CDR2 YYEKEE, per germline (reference sequence). The CDR3 sequence is 14 residues long. This CDR3 reads CASSLVPRGETQYF. The CDR3 DNA is TGTGCCAGCAGCCTGGTCCCTCGGGGAGAGACCCAGTACTTC.

The rearrangement joins TRBV27 to TRBJ1-2; D remains ambiguous. The CDR3 has 16 residues. V lost 5 bases and J lost 6, with 22 bases in between. Germline V gives CDR1 MNHEY, CDR2 SMNVEV (reference sequence). This CDR3 is CASSVRVPLRWDGYTF. The CDR3 coding sequence is TGTGCCAGCAGTGTCCGGGTCCCCTTAAGGTGGGATGGCTACACCTTC.

The genes are TRBV27 and TRBJ1-5; TRBD1 aligns across 7 bases. Germline CDR1 and CDR2: MNHEY and SMNVEV (reference sequence). The junction had 1 base not matched to a gene; V was cut back by 5 bases and J by 9 bases. This CDR3 comprises 11 residues. The CDR3 loop reads CASSNRGPQHF. The CDR3 nucleotides are TGTGCCAGCAGTAACAGGGGGCCCCAGCATTTT.

The V and J genes are TRBV6-5 and TRBJ2-7, with TRBD1 matching 9 bases. The V gene's germline CDR1 is MNHEY and CDR2 SVGAGI. The CDR3 is 15 residues long. Unmatched junction bases numbered 9, after V lost 4 bases and J lost 5 bases. This CDR3 reads CASSSSGTGSNEQYF. The CDR3 DNA is TGTGCCAGCAGTTCCTCCGGGACAGGGTCTAACGAGCAGTACTTC.

The J gene is TRBJ2-1, the V gene TRBV30; D gene ambiguous. V was trimmed by 0 bases and J by 4 bases, leaving 10 bases between them. Germline loops: CDR1 GTSNPN, CDR2 SVGIG (reference sequence). The CDR3 totals 14 residues. The DNA of the CDR3 is TGTGCCTGGAGTGTCTCAACGGGTTACAATGAGCAGTTCTTC. Its translation: CAWSVSTGYNEQFF.

The chain carries TRBV14 and TRBJ1-1; D ambiguous. Germline loops: CDR1 SGHDN, CDR2 FVKESK. The CDR3 extends over 14 amino acids. V shed 3 bases and J shed 4 bases, with 12 bases lying between them. CDR3 loop: CASSQEEWVTEAFF. CDR3 sequence (DNA): TGTGCCAGCAGCCAGGAGGAGTGGGTCACTGAAGCTTTCTTT.

This chain connects TRBV5-1 to TRBJ1-2; 7 bases align to TRBD1. This CDR3 is 16 amino acids long. In germline, CDR1 is SGHRS, CDR2 YFSETQ. V lost 0 bases, J lost 3 bases, and 8 bases stayed unmatched. The CDR3 region is CASSLVATGMDYGYTF. DNA for the CDR3: TGCGCCAGCAGCTTGGTGGCGACAGGGATGGACTATGGCTACACCTTC.

J is TRBJ2-1 and V is TRBV18; TRBD1 agrees at 7 bases. Germline CDR1 is KGHSH and CDR2 is LQKENI. CDR3 length equals 13 residues. Unmatched junction bases numbered 6, after V lost 6 bases and J lost 7 bases. The CDR3 is CASSQGQLNEQFF. The CDR3 DNA reads as TGTGCCAGCTCCCAGGGACAGTTGAATGAGCAGTTCTTC.